Listed here is a single T cell receptor beta chain. This specimen comes from a study of CXCR3-negative and CXCR3-positive naive CD8 T cells. All TRB cDNA libraries came from 5' RACE performed with UMI labels. TCRdb reanalyzed the 5' RACE reads and collapses them to one entry per CDR3 protein, without DNA. The repertoire table contains around 48,000 distinct CDR3 sequences. CDR1 and CDR2 from the germline V gene are SQVTM and ANQGSEA. This CDR3 contains 17 residues. The sequenced sample consisted of memory CD8+ T cells from blood. The J gene is TRBJ2-7, the V gene TRBV29-1; as DNA is missing, the TRBD1 call by TCRdb cannot be tested. This clonotype originated in a human donor in good health. Some clones in this sample may be carry-over from other donors' samples. CDR3 residues: CSVPRTEGGPLVAEQYF.